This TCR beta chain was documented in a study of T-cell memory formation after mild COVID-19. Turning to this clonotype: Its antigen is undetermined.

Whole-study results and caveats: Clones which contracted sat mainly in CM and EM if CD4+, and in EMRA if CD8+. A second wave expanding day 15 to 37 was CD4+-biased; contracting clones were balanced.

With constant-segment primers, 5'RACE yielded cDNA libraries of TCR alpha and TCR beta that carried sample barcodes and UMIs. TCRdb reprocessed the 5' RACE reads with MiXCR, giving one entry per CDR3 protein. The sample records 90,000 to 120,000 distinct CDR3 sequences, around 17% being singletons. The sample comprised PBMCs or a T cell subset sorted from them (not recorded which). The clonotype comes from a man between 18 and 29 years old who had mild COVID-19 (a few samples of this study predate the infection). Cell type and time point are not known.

The CDR3 nucleotides read TGTGCCAGCAGTTTGCAGGGGGTGGGGTTGAACACTGAAGCTTTCTTT. Amino acids: CASSLQGVGLNTEAFF. V usage is TRBV6-5 and J usage is TRBJ1-1; 7 positions agree with TRBD1. The trim removed 4 bases at V and 0 bases at J, leaving 8 bases unmatched. Germline CDR1 is MNHEY and CDR2 is SVGAGI. The CDR3 loop spans 16 amino acids.